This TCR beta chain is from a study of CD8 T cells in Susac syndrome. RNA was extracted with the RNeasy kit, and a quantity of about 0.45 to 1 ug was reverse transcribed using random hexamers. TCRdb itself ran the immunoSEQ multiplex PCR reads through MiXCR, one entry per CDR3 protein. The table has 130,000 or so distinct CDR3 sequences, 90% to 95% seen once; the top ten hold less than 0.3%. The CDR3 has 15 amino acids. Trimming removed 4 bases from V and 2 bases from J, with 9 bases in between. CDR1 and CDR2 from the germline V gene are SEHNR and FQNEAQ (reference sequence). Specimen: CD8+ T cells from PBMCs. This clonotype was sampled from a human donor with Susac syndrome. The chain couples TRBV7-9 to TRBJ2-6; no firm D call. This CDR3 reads CASSSSVAGANVLTF. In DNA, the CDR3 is TGTGCCAGCAGCTCTTCAGTCGCTGGGGCCAACGTCCTGACTTTC. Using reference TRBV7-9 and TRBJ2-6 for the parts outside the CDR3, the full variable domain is DTGVSQNPRHKITKRGQNVTFRCDPISEHNRLYWYRQTLGQGPEFLTYFQNEAQLEKSRLLSDRFSAERPKGSFSTLEIQRTEQGDSAMYLCASSSSVAGANVLTFGAGSRLTVL.